A selection of T cell receptor beta chains follows, all from one sample in a study of Graves' ophthalmopathy and Graves' hyperthyroidism. TCRdb independently ran MiXCR on the multiplex PCR reads; one entry per CDR3 protein. The data contain just over 600,000 distinct CDR3 sequences, about 20% of them seen just once; the ten biggest clones take up more than 5.5%. Source material: peripheral blood. The receptors originated from a young woman with stable Graves' hyperthyroidism. Some clones in this sample may be carry-over from other donors' samples. The CDR3 runs from the conserved cysteine through the conserved F or W. The D gene is left open where the match is weak. Where a row states a size, it is once, few, many or the class of an expanded clone; other rows omit it.

size: many; J: TRBJ1-3; V: TRBV6-1; D: .; CDR3: CATAPGNTIYF; DNA: TGTGCCACGGCACCTGGAAACACCATATATTTT
size: .; J: TRBJ1-5; V: TRBV7-6; D: .; CDR3: CASSLDPAGQPQHF; DNA: TGTGCCAGCAGCCTCGACCCCGCGGGACAGCCCCAGCATTTT
size: many; J: TRBJ1-1; V: TRBV5-5; D: .; CDR3: CASRPERRDEAFF; DNA: TGTGCCAGCAGACCGGAGAGGCGTGACGAAGCTTTCTTT
size: many; J: TRBJ2-6; V: TRBV11-1; D: .; CDR3: CASSHGGTVSGANVLTF; DNA: TGTGCCAGCAGCCACGGAGGTACAGTCTCTGGGGCCAACGTCCTGACTTTC
size: few; J: TRBJ2-2; V: TRBV29-1; D: TRBD2; CDR3: CSVERGGTGELFF; DNA: TGCAGCGTTGAACGCGGGGGAACCGGGGAGCTGTTTTTT
size: many; J: TRBJ2-6; V: TRBV2; D: .; CDR3: CASKGSSGANVLTF; DNA: TGTGCCAGCAAGGGGAGCTCTGGGGCCAACGTCCTGACTTTC
size: few; J: TRBJ2-4; V: TRBV28; D: TRBD1; CDR3: CASSRTGEANIQYF; DNA: TGTGCCAGCAGTAGGACAGGGGAGGCAAACATTCAGTACTTC
size: many; J: TRBJ1-2; V: TRBV12-3/TRBV12-4; D: TRBD1; CDR3: CASSPDRGLAYGYTF; DNA: TGTGCCAGCAGCCCAGACAGGGGGCTCGCCTATGGCTACACCTTC
size: many; J: TRBJ1-1; V: TRBV3-1; D: .; CDR3: CASSQPGRTEAFF; DNA: TGTGCCAGCAGCCAACCGGGAAGGACTGAAGCTTTCTTT
size: .; J: TRBJ1-1; V: TRBV19; D: .; CDR3: CASSPSWVRPDMNTEAFF; DNA: TGTGCCAGTAGCCCCTCTTGGGTCAGGCCCGACATGAACACTGAAGCTTTCTTT
size: .; J: TRBJ2-7; V: TRBV6-1; D: .; CDR3: CASSEVRPTIQYF; DNA: TGTGCCAGCAGTGAAGTAAGACCCACGATACAGTACTTC
size: many; J: TRBJ1-1; V: TRBV6-5; D: TRBD1; CDR3: CASSSSDRAEVGGMNTEAFF; DNA: TGTGCCAGCAGTTCCTCGGACAGGGCAGAGGTGGGGGGCATGAACACTGAAGCTTTCTTT
size: many; J: TRBJ1-1; V: TRBV20-1; D: TRBD1; CDR3: CSAGTGYQARTEAFF; DNA: TGCAGTGCCGGGACAGGCTATCAGGCGAGGACTGAAGCTTTCTTT
size: many; J: TRBJ2-7; V: TRBV6-5; D: TRBD2; CDR3: CASIPSPGTSGVLSKQYF; DNA: TGTGCCAGCATACCCTCTCCGGGGACTAGCGGGGTGCTCTCGAAGCAGTACTTC
size: .; J: TRBJ1-5; V: TRBV19; D: .; CDR3: CASTPDGGHRQPQHF; DNA: TGTGCCAGTACCCCGGACGGGGGGCATCGACAGCCCCAGCATTTT
size: few; J: TRBJ1-2; V: TRBV4-1; D: .; CDR3: CASSQTGGFIYGYTF; DNA: TGCGCCAGCAGCCAAACTGGGGGCTTCATCTATGGCTACACCTTC
size: many; J: TRBJ1-3; V: TRBV18; D: .; CDR3: CASSPMPGSGNTIYF; DNA: TGTGCCAGCTCACCAATGCCGGGTTCTGGAAACACCATATATTTT
size: few; J: TRBJ2-5; V: TRBV5-1; D: TRBD1; CDR3: CASSSPGTGVGETQYF; DNA: TGCGCCAGCAGCAGCCCCGGGACAGGGGTTGGAGAGACCCAGTACTTC
size: .; J: TRBJ2-2; V: TRBV29-1; D: .; CDR3: CSVETDSNTGELFF; DNA: TGCAGCGTTGAGACAGATTCGAACACCGGGGAGCTGTTTTTT
size: few; J: TRBJ2-2; V: TRBV11-1; D: TRBD1; CDR3: CASSLTTGAPNTGELFF; DNA: TGTGCCAGCAGCTTAACGACAGGGGCCCCGAACACCGGGGAGCTGTTTTTT
size: many; J: TRBJ2-5; V: TRBV27; D: .; CDR3: CASRAAAGIETQYF; DNA: TGTGCCAGCAGAGCCGCAGCAGGGATCGAGACCCAGTACTTC
size: .; J: TRBJ2-5; V: TRBV11-2; D: .; CDR3: CASSLGPDEETQYF; DNA: TGTGCCAGCAGCTTAGGGCCAGACGAAGAGACCCAGTACTTC
size: many; J: TRBJ1-2; V: TRBV12-3/TRBV12-4; D: .; CDR3: CASSLGGGYTF; DNA: TGTGCCAGCAGCTTAGGGGGTGGCTACACCTTC
size: .; J: TRBJ2-7; V: TRBV27; D: .; CDR3: CASSSSRAAISSYEQYF; DNA: .
size: .; J: TRBJ2-5; V: TRBV20-1; D: .; CDR3: CSARWVQETQYF; DNA: TGCAGTGCTAGATGGGTACAAGAGACCCAGTACTTC
size: many; J: TRBJ1-1; V: TRBV5-1; D: TRBD1; CDR3: CASSPGQTGGTEAFF; DNA: TGCGCCAGCAGCCCGGGTCAAACAGGGGGCACTGAAGCTTTCTTT
size: many; J: TRBJ2-5; V: TRBV10-3; D: .; CDR3: CAISGMLETQYF; DNA: TGTGCCATCAGTGGAATGCTAGAGACCCAGTACTTC
size: many; J: TRBJ2-7; V: TRBV5-1; D: .; CDR3: CASSPPESSYEQYF; DNA: TGCGCCAGCAGCCCTCCGGAAAGCTCCTACGAGCAGTACTTC
size: .; J: TRBJ2-5; V: TRBV6-1; D: TRBD2; CDR3: CASRRLAGGPGETQYF; DNA: TGTGCCAGCAGGAGACTAGCGGGGGGGCCTGGAGAGACCCAGTACTTC
size: many; J: TRBJ1-2; V: TRBV5-1; D: .; CDR3: CASRQDRNYGYTF; DNA: TGCGCCAGCAGACAGGACCGCAACTATGGCTACACCTTC
size: many; J: TRBJ1-2; V: TRBV7-8; D: .; CDR3: CASSIGGQAPHRYTF; DNA: TGTGCCAGCAGCATCGGAGGCCAGGCTCCCCATCGCTACACCTTC
size: .; J: TRBJ1-2; V: TRBV11-2; D: TRBD1; CDR3: CASSSNQGTGINYGYTF; DNA: TGTGCCAGCAGCTCTAACCAGGGGACAGGAATAAACTATGGCTACACCTTC
size: many; J: TRBJ2-5; V: TRBV6-7; D: TRBD2; CDR3: CACSEPHRTSGEETQYF; DNA: TGTGCCTGCAGCGAACCCCACAGGACTAGCGGGGAAGAGACCCAGTACTTC
size: .; J: TRBJ2-7; V: TRBV6-1; D: TRBD1; CDR3: CASRPRDRAYEQYF; DNA: TGTGCCAGCAGGCCCCGGGACAGGGCCTACGAGCAGTACTTC
size: many; J: TRBJ1-5; V: TRBV20-1; D: TRBD1; CDR3: CSARQGGGLSNQPQHF; DNA: TGCAGTGCCAGACAGGGGGGGGGCCTTAGCAATCAGCCCCAGCATTTT
size: many; J: TRBJ1-6; V: TRBV12-3/TRBV12-4; D: .; CDR3: CASSSWESNSPLHF; DNA: TGTGCCAGCAGTTCATGGGAGTCGAATTCACCCCTCCACTTT
size: many; J: TRBJ2-7; V: TRBV19; D: .; CDR3: CASSEIPGTGTYEQYF; DNA: TGTGCCAGTAGTGAAATACCCGGGACGGGGACCTACGAGCAGTACTTC
size: many; J: TRBJ1-6; V: TRBV7-9; D: .; CDR3: CASSFGGRPTIDNSPLHF; DNA: TGTGCCAGCAGCTTCGGGGGACGTCCAACGATCGATAATTCACCCCTCCACTTT
size: .; J: TRBJ2-7; V: TRBV5-1; D: TRBD1; CDR3: CASSLDGTGKEQYF; DNA: TGCGCCAGCAGCTTGGACGGGACAGGGAAAGAGCAGTACTTC
size: many; J: TRBJ1-2; V: TRBV29-1; D: TRBD1; CDR3: CSVEGQGINYGYTF; DNA: TGCAGCGTTGAAGGACAGGGTATTAACTATGGCTACACCTTC
size: many; J: TRBJ1-2; V: TRBV20-1; D: TRBD1; CDR3: CSAEYGQAYGYGYTF; DNA: TGCAGTGCGGAGTATGGACAGGCGTACGGCTATGGCTACACCTTC
size: many; J: TRBJ1-5; V: TRBV3-1; D: .; CDR3: CASSRGVVCNQPQHF; DNA: TGTGCCAGCAGCCGAGGGGTGGTTTGCAATCAGCCCCAGCATTTT
size: many; J: TRBJ2-7; V: TRBV7-3; D: .; CDR3: CASAPGRSYEQYF; DNA: TGTGCCAGCGCGCCGGGGCGCTCCTACGAGCAGTACTTC
size: many; J: TRBJ1-2; V: TRBV6-1; D: TRBD1; CDR3: CASNGRGQDNYGYTF; DNA: TGTGCCAGCAACGGAAGGGGACAGGATAACTATGGCTACACCTTC
size: many; J: TRBJ2-7; V: TRBV28; D: TRBD2; CDR3: CASSPSGRAYEQYF; DNA: TGTGCCAGCAGTCCTAGCGGGAGGGCCTACGAGCAGTACTTC
size: .; J: TRBJ1-1; V: TRBV5-1; D: TRBD1; CDR3: CASSLETGGSTEAFF; DNA: TGCGCCAGCAGCTTGGAGACAGGGGGAAGTACTGAAGCTTTCTTT